This entry describes one T cell receptor beta chain. Its antigen is not yet known. The record has no base qualities; no much larger clone is one base away. The germline V gene sets CDR1 to KGHSH and CDR2 to LQKENI. The CDR3, cysteine through phenylalanine, is 15 amino acids long. The sequence is cut down to CDR3 DNA, 45 bases in frame from base 1. Trimming takes 3 bases off V and 5 bases off J; junction bases not matched to a gene: 9. This entry belongs to a study of cytotoxic CD8 clonotypes in ibrutinib-treated CLL (dated by TCRdb to 2020 to 2022). In terms of the full investigation: The cohort was composed of about a dozen relapsed/refractory and about 16 treatment-naive patients; IGHV unmutated status was identified in fewer than 18 patients. Responses were partial in around 24 patients and complete in 2; after median around 68 months follow-up, around 14 stayed in remission and some twelve progressed. Response samples were taken after a median of approximately eleven months on treatment, ranging from 6 to 36 months. Samples averaged approximately 260,000 productive templates and approximately 100,000 productive rearrangements. Longitudinal samples were available for about 30% of the roughly 86 trial participants. Cryopreserved peripheral blood mononuclear cells were obtained prior to treatment, at the time of response, and at either disease progression or sustained remission. Patients were still on ibrutinib when every remission and progressive disease sample was collected.

The goal of deep resolution MiSeq sequencing was a depth between 1 in 1 million and 1 in 200,000 T cells, and coverage averaged 10x per clonotype. TCR beta libraries were generated with the immunoSEQ hsTCRB Kit. Per the original workflow: Data were analyzed with ImmunoSEQ Data Assistant and ImmunoSEQ Analyzer, with V, D and J genes assigned per IMGT definitions. Clonality, which ranges from 0 to 1, was calculated as one minus the normalized Shannon entropy of productive rearrangement frequencies. Public clonotype analysis was restricted to overrepresented clonotypes comprising at least 0.05% of each patient's repertoire. About twelve age-matched healthy donor repertoires from immuneACCESS were used as controls for clonality. TCRdb holds this immuneACCESS table with in-frame rearrangements only. Some clones are missing; in checked studies, unresolved V genes explain under half, and the rest has no known cause. D and trimming were read from the DNA, whereas the V and J calls and clone size are those reported in that table. Across this sample there are 110,000 to 150,000 clones, with about 80% seen only once. The top ten clonotypes cover about 5% of the sample.

Overall results and qualifications from the work: Clonality rose at ibrutinib response, remained stable during sustained remission, and dropped back toward baseline at progression. Sampling times were not matched between sustained-remission and progressing patients, and lymph node repertoires were not studied. Public clonotypes were rare and either contracted or stayed stable during treatment, and the rise in clonality at ibrutinib response reflected the expansion of private clonotypes. Baseline clonality was found to be higher than that of age-matched healthy donors and was strongly correlated with circulating CD8+ T-cell counts.

The time point label here, explained by the study, means: approximately 25 months on ibrutinib. Roughly 2 micrograms of genomic DNA were extracted from cryopreserved PBMCs for TCR beta library preparation. Longitudinal blood samples from CLL patients on ibrutinib monotherapy underwent high-throughput TCR beta sequencing. The patients took part in an open-label, single-center phase 2 trial of ibrutinib monotherapy. This sequence originates from a human donor with chronic lymphocytic leukemia. Sequenced here: PBMCs, sampled after 24 months of ibrutinib treatment. This sequence uses TRBV18 and TRBJ2-5, and 7 junctional nucleotides match TRBD2. The base sequence is TGTGCCAGCTCACCCCCGGCTAGCGGTGGGGAGACCCAGTACTTC. Translated, it reads CASSPPASGGETQYF.